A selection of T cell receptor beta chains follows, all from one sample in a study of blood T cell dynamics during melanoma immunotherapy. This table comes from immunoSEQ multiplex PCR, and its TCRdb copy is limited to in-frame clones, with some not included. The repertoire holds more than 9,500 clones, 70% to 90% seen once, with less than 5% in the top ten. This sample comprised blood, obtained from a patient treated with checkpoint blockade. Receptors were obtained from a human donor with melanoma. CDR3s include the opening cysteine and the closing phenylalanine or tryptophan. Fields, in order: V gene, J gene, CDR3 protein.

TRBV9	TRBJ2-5	CASSPPPGGGETQYF
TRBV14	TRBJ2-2	CASSQGRGRFDFANTGELFF
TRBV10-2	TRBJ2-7	CASRQGAYEQYF
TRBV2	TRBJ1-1	CARGEGINTEAFF
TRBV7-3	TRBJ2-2	CASSFTGELFF
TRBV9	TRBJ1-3	CASSTQVDARGNTIYF
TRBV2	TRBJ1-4	CASSDGTEVNEKLFF
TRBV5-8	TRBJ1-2	CASSLRGTGEGYGYTF
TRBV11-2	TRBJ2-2	CASAPYAGNTGELFF
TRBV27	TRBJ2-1	CASSPGGLAPGAQFF
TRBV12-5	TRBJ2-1	CASGPIVANEQFF
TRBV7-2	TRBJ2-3	CASSSGLASTDTQYF
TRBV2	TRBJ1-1	CASSPKDRRAFF
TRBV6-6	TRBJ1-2	CASSAVRGSYTF
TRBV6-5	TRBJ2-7	CASSYSPDSGGYEQYF
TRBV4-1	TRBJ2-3	CASRSLGRSDTQYF
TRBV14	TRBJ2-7	CASSQAYEQYF
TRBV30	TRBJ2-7	CASRLTGGRAVRTYEQYF
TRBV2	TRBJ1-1	CASSEVPGGRGEAFF
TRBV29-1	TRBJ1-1	CSAEILSEAFF
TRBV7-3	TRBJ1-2	CASSLRAEPNYGYTF
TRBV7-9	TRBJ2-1	CASSTVWEGRYEQFF
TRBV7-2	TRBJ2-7	CASSLEQGDSEQYF
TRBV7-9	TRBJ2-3	CASSLGQLLSTDTQYF
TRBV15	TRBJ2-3	CATSRVGHRTDTQYF
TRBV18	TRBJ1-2	CASSRSGERGGYTF
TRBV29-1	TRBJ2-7	CSVVFGLAGGFYEQYF
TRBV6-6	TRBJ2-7	CASSYSGGELYEQYF
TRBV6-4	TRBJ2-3	CASSGGATDTQYF
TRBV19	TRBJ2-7	CASTGGQGYEQYF
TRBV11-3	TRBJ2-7	CASSLDGGTYEQYF